A single sample is the source of the 11 T cell receptor beta chains below, sequenced in a study of shared clonotypes between healthy human individuals. Clones were sequenced by immunoSEQ multiplex PCR, and TCRdb holds only the in-frame ones, with some missing. The data show more than 900,000 clones, around 82% seen once. The sequenced sample was memory CD4+ T cells from PBMCs. Subset specified: CD45RA-negative fraction. The source is a young man in good health. Some clones in this sample may be carry-over from other donors' samples.

The J gene is TRBJ1-1, the V gene TRBV4-1; no definite D call. V lost 2 bases to trimming and J lost 5 bases, with 12 bases between them. This CDR3 region has 14 residues. In germline, CDR1 is MGHRA, CDR2 YSYEKL. This CDR3 reads CASSQLGSRTEAFF. DNA of the CDR3: TGCGCCAGCAGCCAATTGGGGAGTCGGACTGAAGCTTTCTTT.

This clone was seen repeatedly, ten times or more. This same CDR3 is encoded by further DNA sequences in the sample. The rearrangement uses TRBV2 and TRBJ2-1; D might be TRBD1 or TRBD2, each matching 5 bases. Between the trimmed V and J ends, which lost 6 bases and 8 bases, there was a span of 8 bases. Germline CDR1 is SNHLY and CDR2 is FYNNEI. There are 11 residues in the CDR3. CDR3 sequence reads: CASSLGDEQFF. The DNA for the CDR3 is TGTGCCAGCAGCCTGGGGGATGAGCAGTTCTTC.

The J gene is TRBJ1-1, the V gene TRBV5-1; 7 bases map to TRBD1. The CDR3 length is 14 residues. The junction had 8 bases not matched to a gene; V was cut back by 4 bases and J by 5 bases. The germline CDR1 and CDR2 sequences are SGHRS and YFSETQ. The CDR3 reads CASSPDRLETEAFF. For the CDR3, the DNA is TGCGCCAGCAGCCCGGACAGGCTAGAGACTGAAGCTTTCTTT.

The chain joins TRBV5-1 to TRBJ2-1; D unresolved. Germline V gene lookup returns CDR1 SGHRS and CDR2 YFSETQ. The germline V and J ends were trimmed by 2 bases and 7 bases, with 16 bases remaining between them. This CDR3 spans 15 amino acids. CDR3 loop: CASSFDYGVGNEQFF. The CDR3 DNA reads as TGCGCCAGCAGCTTCGATTATGGGGTAGGGAATGAGCAGTTCTTC.

The rearrangement uses TRBV7-9 and TRBJ1-1; the D gene is possibly TRBD1 (5 bases). Trimming left V 1 base short and J 4 bases short, with 19 bases between. CDR1 and CDR2 (germline): SEHNR, FQNEAQ (reference sequence). The CDR3 totals 17 residues. Here the CDR3 reads CASSLGRGEGRGTEAFF. The CDR3 DNA follows: TGTGCCAGCAGCTTAGGTCGGGGGGAAGGGCGAGGCACTGAAGCTTTCTTT.

The chain has TRBV28 and TRBJ1-1, with D unresolved. The CDR3 is made up of 12 amino acids. Trimming stripped 8 bases from V and 5 bases from J, with 12 bases between. The germline V gene has CDR1 MDHEN and CDR2 SYDVKM. This chain's CDR3 is CASHLLGTEAFF. The CDR3 nucleotides read TGTGCCAGCCATTTGCTAGGAACTGAAGCTTTCTTT.

The chain joins TRBV27 to TRBJ2-7; D gene unclear. The CDR3 is 13 amino acids. Trimming shortened V by 2 bases and J by 3 bases, and 8 bases separated the two germline ends. Germline-derived CDR1 and CDR2 are MNHEY and SMNVEV (reference sequence). CDR3 coding DNA: TGTGCCAGCAGTTTAGCCCCGTTCTACGAGCAGTACTTC. Translation: CASSLAPFYEQYF.

The J gene is TRBJ2-1, the V gene TRBV9; D tentatively reads TRBD1 or TRBD2 (5 bases each). The CDR3 is 14 amino acids. The ends were cut back, 4 bases at V and 4 bases at J, with 12 bases in the middle. The germline V gene encodes CDR1 SGDLS and CDR2 YYNGEE. DNA for the CDR3: TGTGCCAGCAGCCCCTGGGACGGATACAATGAGCAGTTCTTC. It codes for CASSPWDGYNEQFF. Variable domain in full (rest from reference TRBV9 and TRBJ2-1): DSGVTQTPKHLITATGQRVTLRCSPRSGDLSVYWYQQSLDQGLQFLIQYYNGEERAKGNILERFSAQQFPDLHSELNLSSLELGDSALYFCASSPWDGYNEQFFGPGTRLTVL.

The chain combines TRBV9 with TRBJ2-3, with D unresolved. V was trimmed by 4 bases and J by 0 bases, leaving 18 bases between them. Germline lookup yields CDR1 SGDLS and CDR2 YYNGEE. This CDR3 has 17 residues. This CDR3 is CASSRASGGASTDTQYF. DNA of the CDR3: TGTGCCAGCAGCCGAGCTTCCGGCGGAGCTAGCACAGATACGCAGTATTTT.

The chain combines TRBV6-6 with TRBJ2-7, with 7 bases that match TRBD2. V trimming: 1 base; J trimming: 2 bases; junction bases outside the gene matches: 5. The CDR3 spans 15 residues. Germline V CDR1 and CDR2: MNHNY, SVGAGI (reference sequence). DNA for the CDR3: TGTGCCAGCAGTTACTTCCTAGCGGATGCCTACGAGCAGTACTTC. This sequence encodes CASSYFLADAYEQYF.

This sequence joins TRBV30 and TRBJ2-4, with 10 bases identical to TRBD2. Germline V CDR1 and CDR2: GTSNPN, SVGIG (reference sequence). The CDR3 totals 17 residues. V lost 1 base and J lost 3; bases outside the gene matches: 9. CDR3 nucleotide sequence: TGTGCCTGGAGTGATCGAGCGGGAGGGCGTAGCAAAAACATTCAGTACTTC. Translated, it gives CAWSDRAGGRSKNIQYF.